This T cell receptor beta chain was profiled in a study of blood T cell repertoires in COVID-19. This clone appeared a single time. The CDR3 totals 16 residues. Germline V lookup: CDR1 SGDLS, CDR2 YYNGEE. V shed 2 bases and J 8 bases; nucleotides not matched to a gene: 6. As handled by the study authors: Reference gene primers were amplified, and this amplification served to estimate nucleated cell counts. Clones were read by immunoSEQ multiplex PCR, and TCRdb kept only the in-frame ones, dropping some. Clonal size and the V and J genes are those of that table, whereas D and trimming came from the DNA. The sample contains approximately 110,000 clones, roughly 86% of which appear only once.

The rearrangement links TRBV9 to TRBJ2-1; 14 bases agree with TRBD2. The TCR originated in a human donor in a cohort sampled during active COVID-19. The source material was peripheral blood. The CDR3 region is CASSVTGTSGSHEQFF. The CDR3, as DNA: TGTGCCAGCAGCGTCACCGGGACTAGCGGGAGTCATGAGCAGTTCTTC.